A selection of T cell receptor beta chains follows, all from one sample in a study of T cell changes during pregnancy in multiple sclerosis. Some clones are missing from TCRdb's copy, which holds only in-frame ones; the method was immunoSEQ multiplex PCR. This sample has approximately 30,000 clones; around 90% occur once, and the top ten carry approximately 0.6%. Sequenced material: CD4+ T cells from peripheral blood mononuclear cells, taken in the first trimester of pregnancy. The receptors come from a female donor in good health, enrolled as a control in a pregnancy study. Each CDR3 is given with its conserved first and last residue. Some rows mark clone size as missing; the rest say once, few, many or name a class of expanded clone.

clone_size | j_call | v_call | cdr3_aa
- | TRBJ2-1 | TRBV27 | CASSFSQGGPYNEQFF
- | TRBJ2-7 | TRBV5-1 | CASSWGLAGEEQYF
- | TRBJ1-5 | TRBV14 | CASSQERGAGRTDSNQPQHF
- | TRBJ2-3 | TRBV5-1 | CASSLTGTSTDTQYF
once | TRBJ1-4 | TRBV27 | CASSLYRGAGEKLFF
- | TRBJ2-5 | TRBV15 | CATSSFLGQKETQYF
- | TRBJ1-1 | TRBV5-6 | CASSDLTTEAFF
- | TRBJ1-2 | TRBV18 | CASSQKDRVPLFSGYTF
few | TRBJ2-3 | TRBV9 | CASSVGTSEDTQYF
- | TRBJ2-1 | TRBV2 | CASTEGQGSYNEQFF
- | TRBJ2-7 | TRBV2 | CASQEGQGNYEQYF
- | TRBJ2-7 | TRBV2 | CATAGVGMLEQYF
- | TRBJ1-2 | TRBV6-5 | CASSRDRNYGYTF
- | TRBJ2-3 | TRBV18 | CASSPPGLSTDTQYF
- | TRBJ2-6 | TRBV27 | CASSLTRGPGANVLTF
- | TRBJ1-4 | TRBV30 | CAWTKGGTGGKLFF
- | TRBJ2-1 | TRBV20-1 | CSARLAEQFF
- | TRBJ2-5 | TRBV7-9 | CASSWGAGAQETQYF
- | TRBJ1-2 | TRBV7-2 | CASSSRTGAYGYTF
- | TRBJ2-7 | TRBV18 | CASSPGSTYEQYF